This T cell receptor (beta chain) was documented in a study of tumor-infiltrating lymphocytes in localized non-small cell lung cancer. About the research overall: The cohort mixed smokers and never-smokers, several histologies, and some post-neoadjuvant-chemotherapy samples. From each patient, both tumor and uninvolved lung, non-adjacent to tumor, were sampled. Findings of the study overall: TCRbeta sequencing showed higher T cell infiltration in tumors than uninvolved lung. Each assay used a separate piece of the same tissue.

Turning to this clone: Its antigen is unidentified.

Some clones are missing from TCRdb's copy, which holds only in-frame ones; the method was immunoSEQ multiplex PCR. The table shows 15,000 to 20,000 clones, with 70% to 90% occurring only once. Germline V lookup: CDR1 MDHEN, CDR2 SYDVKM. This CDR3 is 16 amino acids long. Losses at the gene ends were 6 bases for V and 3 bases for J; bases not matched to a gene: 9. The rearrangement uses TRBV28 and TRBJ2-5, with 11 bases lining up with TRBD2. What was sequenced was uninvolved lung tissue not adjacent to the tumor. The TCR originated in a human donor with non-small cell lung cancer. CDR3 protein: CASRPTSGSVKETQYF. CDR3 in DNA: TGTGCCAGCAGACCAACTAGCGGGAGTGTAAAAGAGACCCAGTACTTC.